These 18 T cell receptor beta chains came from one sample sequenced in a study of blood T cell repertoires in COVID-19. Assay: immunoSEQ multiplex PCR; the TCRdb copy retains only in-frame clones and omits some. The profile shows 53,000 or so clones, around 76% of them singletons. The sequenced sample was peripheral blood. The receptors were gathered from a man aged 50 to 60 with active or convalescent COVID-19.

This chain uses TRBV5-1 with TRBJ1-6; 7 bases line up with TRBD1. This CDR3 is 14 amino acids long. Germline V CDR1 and CDR2: SGHRS, YFSETQ. V lost 4 bases, J lost 7 bases, and 5 bases stayed unmatched. DNA for the CDR3: TGCGCCAGCAGCGGTCAGGGGGGCAATTCACCCCTCCACTTT. Translated: CASSGQGGNSPLHF.

This clone was observed a handful of times. This chain connects TRBV6-5 to TRBJ1-5; D is possibly TRBD1 (5 bases). The germline V gene has CDR1 MNHEY and CDR2 SVGAGI. Trimming cost V 6 bases and J 9 bases, with 12 bases left between them. The CDR3 is 12 amino acids. In DNA form, the CDR3 reads TGTGCCAGCAGGTTCAGGCAGGGGCCCCAGCATTTT. Amino acid sequence: CASRFRQGPQHF.

The rearrangement links TRBV30 to TRBJ2-3; maybe TRBD1 (6 bases). This CDR3 spans 14 amino acids. Trimming left V 4 bases short and J 1 base short, with 12 bases between. Germline V gene data show CDR1 as GTSNPN and CDR2 as SVGIG (reference sequence). The CDR3 coding sequence is TGTGCCTGGACCAGGGGCCTAGGCACAGATACGCAGTATTTT. It codes for CAWTRGLGTDTQYF.

There are a few counts of this clone. The chain combines TRBV3-1 (or the pseudogene TRBV3-2) with TRBJ1-2; 7 nucleotides agree with TRBD1. The junction had 7 bases not matched to a gene; V was cut back by 4 bases and J by 8 bases. CDR3 size: 13 residues. Germline lookup yields CDR1 LGHDT and CDR2 YNNKEL (reference sequence). The CDR3, as DNA: TGTGCCAGCAGCCTCGGGACAGACGTCGGCTACACCTTC. Its translation: CASSLGTDVGYTF.

This chain joins TRBV2 and TRBJ1-2; D gene uncertain. CDR3 length: 18 amino acids. Trimming shortened V by 2 bases and J by 0 bases, and 19 bases separated the two germline ends. Germline CDR1 and CDR2: SNHLY and FYNNEI. CDR3: CASSESRPGLQSNYGYTF. Here the CDR3 DNA reads TGTGCCAGCAGTGAAAGTCGTCCAGGTCTTCAATCTAACTATGGCTACACCTTC. Complete variable domain (other parts from reference TRBV2 and TRBJ1-2): EPEVTQTPSHQVTQMGQEVILRCVPISNHLYFYWYRQILGQKVEFLVSFYNNEISEKSEIFDDQFSVERPDGSNFTLKIRSTKLEDSAMYFCASSESRPGLQSNYGYTFGSGTRLTVV.

In this sample, this clone turned up a few times. The chain links TRBV12-3 or TRBV12-4 to TRBJ1-2, with D unresolved. The CDR3 spans 13 residues. V lost 2 bases, J lost 2 bases, and 6 bases lay in between. The CDR3 region has the DNA TGTGCCAGCAGTTTACATGTGAACTATGGCTACACCTTC. Translation: CASSLHVNYGYTF.

The chain couples TRBV10-1 to TRBJ1-1; TRBD1 matches 7 bases. The CDR3 consists of 15 residues. The junction had 4 bases not matched to a gene; V was cut back by 0 bases and J by 3 bases. CDR1 and CDR2 from the germline V gene are WNHNN and SYGVQD (reference sequence). The CDR3 DNA sequence: TGCGCCAGCAGTGAGTCGACAGGGAGGCACACTGAAGCTTTCTTT. Its translation is CASSESTGRHTEAFF.

The chain couples TRBV18 to TRBJ1-6; the match to TRBD1 covers 7 bases. V was pared by 1 base and J by 7 bases, with 7 bases of the junction left unmatched. This CDR3 region has 16 residues. From germline, CDR1 is KGHSH and CDR2 LQKENI. The CDR3 DNA reads as TGTGCCAGCTCACCACAGGGAGGACAGGCAAATTCACCCCTCCACTTT. Translated, it gives CASSPQGGQANSPLHF.

This clone was counted a single time. The V and J genes are TRBV7-9 and TRBJ2-2; D perhaps matches TRBD2 (6 bases). From germline, CDR1 is SEHNR and CDR2 FQNEAQ (reference sequence). The V and J ends lost 6 bases and 6 bases respectively, with 20 bases between them. The length of the CDR3 is 16 residues. CDR3 in amino acids: CASRAVASVVAGELFF. As DNA, the CDR3 is TGTGCCAGCAGGGCTGTGGCTAGCGTGGTGGCCGGGGAGCTGTTTTTT.

V usage is TRBV3-1 (or the pseudogene TRBV3-2) and J usage is TRBJ2-1; TRBD2 matches 11 bases. CDR1 and CDR2 (germline): LGHDT, YNNKEL (reference sequence). V was pared by 2 bases and J by 8 bases, with 8 bases of the junction left unmatched. This CDR3 spans 16 amino acids. CDR3 in amino acids: CASSQRTSGRSYEQFF. In DNA, the CDR3 is TGTGCCAGCAGCCAACGAACTAGCGGGAGAAGCTATGAGCAGTTCTTC.

This clone was counted only a few times. This chain links TRBV9 with TRBJ2-3, with TRBD2 identical over 9 bases. The J segment lost 5 bases and the V segment lost 0 bases, leaving 7 bases of the junction unmatched. Germline V gene lookup returns CDR1 SGDLS and CDR2 YYNGEE. The CDR3 length is 16 residues. The CDR3 sequence: CASSVDPSGTVDTQYF. The DNA for the CDR3 is TGTGCCAGCAGCGTAGATCCTAGCGGGACGGTAGATACGCAGTATTTT. Based on the CDR3 plus reference TRBV9 and TRBJ2-3, the full variable domain is DSGVTQTPKHLITATGQRVTLRCSPRSGDLSVYWYQQSLDQGLQFLIQYYNGEERAKGNILERFSAQQFPDLHSELNLSSLELGDSALYFCASSVDPSGTVDTQYFGPGTRLTVL.

The V gene is TRBV9, the J gene TRBJ2-3, with 9 positions matching TRBD2. From germline, CDR1 is SGDLS and CDR2 YYNGEE. Trimming at V came to 1 base and at J to 1 base, leaving 4 bases not matched to a gene. The CDR3 extends over 16 amino acids. The CDR3 sequence: CASSVRASGGTDTQYF. As DNA, the CDR3 is TGTGCCAGCAGCGTAAGGGCTAGCGGGGGCACAGATACGCAGTATTTT. Drawing the rest from reference TRBV9 and TRBJ2-3, the complete variable domain is DSGVTQTPKHLITATGQRVTLRCSPRSGDLSVYWYQQSLDQGLQFLIQYYNGEERAKGNILERFSAQQFPDLHSELNLSSLELGDSALYFCASSVRASGGTDTQYFGPGTRLTVL.

This chain joins TRBV7-8 and TRBJ2-6, with D possibly being TRBD2 (6 bases). V lost 5 bases and J lost 3, with 20 bases in between. Germline V gene lookup returns CDR1 SGHVS and CDR2 FQNEAQ. The CDR3 extends over 18 amino acids. The CDR3 region is CASSRRGALLGGANVLTF. Written as DNA, the CDR3 is TGTGCCAGCAGCCGACGCGGGGCCCTCTTAGGTGGGGCCAACGTCCTGACTTTC.

The rearrangement uses TRBV1 and TRBJ2-1; the table assigns TRBD2, which was not confirmed against the DNA. TRBV1 is reported as a pseudogene. The CDR3 consists of 16 residues. The CDR3 DNA reads as TGCACCAGCAGAACGACTAGCGGGGGAGTTTACAATGAGCAGTTCTTC. Amino acids: CTSRTTSGGVYNEQFF.

The V and J genes are TRBV10-1 and TRBJ1-1; 7 bases match TRBD1. Germline V gene lookup returns CDR1 WNHNN and CDR2 SYGVQD (reference sequence). V was clipped by 2 bases and J by 12 bases; unmatched bases: 9. The CDR3 covers 13 residues. The CDR3, as DNA: TGCGCCAGCAGTGAGATGGGCAGGGGGATAACTTTCTTT. Translating it yields CASSEMGRGITFF.

This clone was found once. The chain joins TRBV3-1 (or the pseudogene TRBV3-2) to TRBJ2-2, with 9 positions matching TRBD1. V was pared by 0 bases and J by 8 bases, with 7 bases of the junction left unmatched. The CDR3 is 16 amino acids. Germline V gives CDR1 LGHDT, CDR2 YNNKEL (reference sequence). The CDR3 DNA reads as TGTGCCAGCAGCCAAGACTCGACAGGGGGGAGAGGGGAGCTGTTTTTT. It is translated as CASSQDSTGGRGELFF.

The chain recombines TRBV18 with TRBJ2-3; 9 positions agree with TRBD2. J gave up 5 bases and V 0 bases, and 3 bases lay outside the gene matches. This CDR3 has 15 amino acids. CDR1 KGHSH and CDR2 LQKENI come from the germline V gene. The CDR3 DNA follows: TGTGCCAGCTCACCACCACTAGCGGGTAAAGATACGCAGTATTTT. This translates into CASSPPLAGKDTQYF.

This clone was seen more than once but under ten times. The chain links TRBV19 to TRBJ2-2; no reliable D call. Germline loops: CDR1 LNHDA, CDR2 SQIVND (reference sequence). The CDR3 runs 14 residues. V was clipped by 7 bases and J by 2 bases, with 11 bases between them. CDR3 in amino acids: CASNSRPNTGELFF. CDR3 nucleotides: TGTGCCAGTAACAGCAGACCCAACACCGGGGAGCTGTTTTTT.